The 22 T cell receptor beta chains in this list originate from one sample, sequenced in a study of T cell responses to AZD1222 COVID-19 vaccine. The repertoire was sequenced with immunoSEQ multiplex PCR; TCRdb's copy has only in-frame clones and lacks some. The sample gives 150,000 to 200,000 clones, nearly 95% of which show up once; about 2.3% is in the top ten. The starting material was peripheral blood, obtained on day 0 of AZD1222 vaccination. These receptors all stem from an adult in good health.

This clone was detected once. CDR3 DNA: TGTGCCAGCAGCCATCAGAGGCCTAGCGGGGGCTACCGGGGGGATACGCAGTATTTT. Translating it yields CASSHQRPSGGYRGDTQYF. This chain links TRBV14 with TRBJ2-3, with 10 nucleotides matching TRBD2. The CDR3 sequence is 19 residues long. After removal of 3 bases from V and 6 bases from J, the junction contained 18 bases not matched to a gene. CDR1 is SGHDN and CDR2 is FVKESK in the germline V gene.

The chain carries TRBV18 and TRBJ1-1; D might be TRBD1 (5 bases). From germline, CDR1 is KGHSH and CDR2 LQKENI. The CDR3 totals 15 residues. Trimming removed 3 bases from V and 1 base from J, with 12 bases in between. CDR3 coding DNA: TGTGCCAGCTCACCCCGGGACCTCAAGAACACTGAAGCTTTCTTT. Its translation: CASSPRDLKNTEAFF.

The chain employs TRBV15 and TRBJ2-1; no definite D call. Per the germline V gene, CDR1 is LNHNV and CDR2 is YYDKDF (reference sequence). Trimming stripped 5 bases from V and 8 bases from J, with 22 bases between. The CDR3 sequence is 16 residues long. The CDR3 loop is CATSGPIGSILDEQFF. CDR3 in DNA: TGTGCCACCAGCGGACCTATTGGGTCAATTCTCGATGAGCAGTTCTTC. Using reference TRBV15 and TRBJ2-1 for the parts outside the CDR3, the full variable domain is DAMVIQNPRYQVTQFGKPVTLSCSQTLNHNVMYWYQQKSSQAPKLLFHYYDKDFNNEADTPDNFQSRRPNTSFCFLDIRSPGLGDTAMYLCATSGPIGSILDEQFFGPGTRLTVL.

The chain couples TRBV6-6 to TRBJ1-5; TRBD1 aligns across 7 bases. The germline CDR1 and CDR2 sequences are MNHNY and SVGAGI (reference sequence). Unmatched junction bases numbered 9, after V lost 7 bases and J lost 6 bases. The CDR3 loop spans 14 amino acids. CDR3 bases: TGTGCCAGCACCACAGGGGACCCAGGTCAGCCCCAGCATTTT. This gives the protein CASTTGDPGQPQHF.

This chain links TRBV3-1 (or the pseudogene TRBV3-2) with TRBJ2-1, with D maybe TRBD2 (5 bases). V lost 4 bases, J lost 2 bases, and 15 bases lay in between. CDR1 is LGHDT and CDR2 is YNNKEL in the germline V gene (reference sequence). The CDR3 covers 16 residues. The CDR3 sequence is CASSPHSGLTYNEQFF. CDR3 coding DNA: TGTGCCAGCAGCCCCCACTCGGGATTAACCTACAATGAGCAGTTCTTC.

The chain couples TRBV7-2 to TRBJ1-2; the match to TRBD1 covers 9 bases. The CDR3 runs 16 residues. Per germline, CDR1 SGHTA and CDR2 FQGNSA. After removal of 4 bases from V and 4 bases from J, the junction contained 10 bases not matched to a gene. CDR3 sequence: CASSSRTGAQGYGYTF. CDR3 bases: TGTGCCAGCAGCTCCCGGACAGGGGCGCAGGGCTATGGCTACACCTTC. The complete variable domain, with remaining parts taken from reference TRBV7-2 and TRBJ1-2, reads GAGVSQSPSNKVTEKGKDVELRCDPISGHTALYWYRQSLGQGLEFLIYFQGNSAPDKSGLPSDRFSAERTGGSVSTLTIQRTQQEDSAVYLCASSSRTGAQGYGYTFGSGTRLTVV.

The chain employs TRBV30 and TRBJ2-1, with TRBD2 identical over 8 bases. Germline trimming cut 4 bases from V and 0 bases from J; bases unmatched to any gene: 5. The CDR3 runs 15 residues. The germline CDR1 and CDR2 sequences are GTSNPN and SVGIG (reference sequence). CDR3 loop: CAWTQGLVSYNEQFF. DNA of the CDR3: TGTGCCTGGACCCAGGGACTAGTCTCCTACAATGAGCAGTTCTTC.

Details on this clone: The same CDR3 can be traced to other DNA sequences in this sample. This chain joins TRBV29-1 and TRBJ1-3; D ambiguous. The ends were cut back, 3 bases at V and 2 bases at J, with 8 bases in the middle. The CDR3 length is 13 residues. Germline CDR1 SQVTM, CDR2 ANQGSEA. Here the CDR3 reads CSVEPGPGNTIYF. The CDR3, as DNA: TGCAGCGTTGAGCCAGGTCCTGGAAACACCATATATTTT.

This clone was observed once. The chain combines TRBV6-2 or TRBV6-3 with TRBJ1-5, with a possible D match to TRBD1 (6 bases). Germline lookup yields CDR1 MNHEY and CDR2 SVGEGT. V shed 2 bases and J shed 4 bases, with 12 bases lying between them. The CDR3 runs 15 residues. Here the CDR3 DNA reads TGTGCCAGCAGTTACCCCTACGGACAGAATCAGCCCCAGCATTTT. It is translated as CASSYPYGQNQPQHF.

The CDR3 loop is CASSTQRLAGTYNEQFF. In nucleotides, the CDR3 is TGTGCCAGCAGCACTCAGCGACTAGCGGGGACCTACAATGAGCAGTTCTTC. This chain links TRBV14 with TRBJ2-1, with 11 bases identical to TRBD2. V was clipped by 5 bases and J by 2 bases; unmatched bases: 8. Germline CDR1 is SGHDN and CDR2 is FVKESK. CDR3 size: 17 residues.

This clone occurred once. The chain joins TRBV5-1 to TRBJ1-5; no firm D call. CDR1 is SGHRS, CDR2 YFSETQ, per germline. V was trimmed by 4 bases and J by 2 bases, leaving 13 bases between them. The CDR3 sequence is 15 residues long. CDR3 in DNA: TGCGCCAGCAGCCACGGGCCCGAGGGCAATCAGCCCCAGCATTTT. Amino acid sequence: CASSHGPEGNQPQHF.

The gene calls are TRBV11-2 and TRBJ2-7; TRBD2 agrees at 10 bases. Germline values: CDR1 SGHAT, CDR2 FQNNGV. V shed 4 bases, J shed 3 bases, and the junction held 3 bases outside the gene matches. CDR3 length: 14 amino acids. Here the CDR3 reads CASSYGTSVYEQYF. The DNA for the CDR3 is TGTGCCAGCAGCTACGGGACTAGCGTCTACGAGCAGTACTTC.

The V and J genes are TRBV7-9 and TRBJ2-7; possible D gene TRBD2, 5 bases. Trimming stripped 8 bases from V and 6 bases from J, with 11 bases between. The CDR3 is made up of 11 amino acids. Germline assignment: CDR1 SEHNR and CDR2 FQNEAQ (reference sequence). In DNA, the CDR3 is TGTGCCAGCGGGAGTGCCTCCGAGCAGTACTTC. Its translation: CASGSASEQYF.

V is TRBV11-2 and J is TRBJ1-6, with 10 bases lining up with TRBD1. This CDR3 has 18 residues. In germline, CDR1 is SGHAT, CDR2 FQNNGV. Losses at the gene ends were 4 bases for V and 0 bases for J; bases not matched to a gene: 6. CDR3 amino acids: CASSSGQGKNSYNSPLHF. The DNA of the CDR3 is TGTGCCAGCAGCTCGGGACAGGGGAAGAACTCCTATAATTCACCCCTCCACTTT.

This sequence joins TRBV11-1 and TRBJ2-7, with 10 bases fitting TRBD2. This CDR3 has 13 residues. With V trimmed by 7 bases and J by 4 bases, 4 bases remained unmatched. Germline-derived CDR1 and CDR2 are SGHAT and FQDESV (reference sequence). The CDR3 coding sequence is TGTGCCAGCAAGATAGCGGGAGGTTACGAGCAGTACTTC. Amino acid sequence: CASKIAGGYEQYF.

This chain connects TRBV7-8 to TRBJ1-5, with D possibly TRBD1 on 5 matching bases. This CDR3 contains 15 residues. CDR1 is SGHVS and CDR2 is FQNEAQ in the germline V gene. The germline V and J ends were trimmed by 0 bases and 7 bases, with 13 bases remaining between them. In DNA, the CDR3 is TGTGCCAGCAGCTTAGCAATGGGGGAAGGGCAGCCCCAGCATTTT. Translation gives CASSLAMGEGQPQHF.

V is TRBV2 and J is TRBJ2-7; D gene ambiguous. The germline V gene has CDR1 SNHLY and CDR2 FYNNEI. V was shortened by 1 base and J by 2 bases, with 6 bases between the two germline ends. This CDR3 has 13 amino acids. The DNA for the CDR3 is TGTGCCAGCAGTGAAGGCGGAACCTACGAGCAGTACTTC. It is translated as CASSEGGTYEQYF.

The J gene is TRBJ1-4, the V gene TRBV2; no clear D gene. Trimming pared 10 bases from V and 4 bases from J, leaving 13 bases between. From germline, CDR1 is SNHLY and CDR2 FYNNEI. This CDR3 spans 13 amino acids. The CDR3 loop is CANKGQVNEKLFF. CDR3 in DNA: TGTGCCAACAAAGGTCAGGTTAATGAAAAACTGTTTTTT.

This rearrangement joins TRBV6-4 to TRBJ2-3; D gene unclear. The CDR3 loop spans 14 amino acids. Trimming took 7 bases from V and 0 from J, leaving 11 bases between them. Germline V gene data show CDR1 as MRHNA and CDR2 as SNTAGT. DNA for the CDR3: TGTGCCAGCAAGAAGGGTCCTAGCACAGATACGCAGTATTTT. Its translation: CASKKGPSTDTQYF.

The chain links TRBV5-1 to TRBJ1-3; D unresolved. In germline, CDR1 is SGHRS, CDR2 YFSETQ. The CDR3 is made up of 16 amino acids. V lost 1 base to trimming and J lost 2 bases, with 13 bases between them. The CDR3 reads CASSLTPFGAGNTIYF. DNA for the CDR3: TGCGCCAGCAGCTTGACCCCGTTCGGGGCTGGAAACACCATATATTTT.

This clone has more than one count but fewer than ten. V usage is TRBV2 and J usage is TRBJ2-6, with a tentative D call TRBD1 (6 bases). Trimming took 6 bases from V and 2 from J, leaving 11 bases between them. Germline CDR1 reads SNHLY; CDR2 reads FYNNEI. The CDR3 consists of 15 residues. CDR3 sequence: CASRKQGAGANVLTF. CDR3 DNA sequence: TGTGCCAGCAGAAAACAGGGAGCTGGGGCCAACGTCCTGACTTTC.

This clone was counted once. V gene TRBV9 combines with J gene TRBJ2-3; D might be TRBD1 (6 bases). The CDR3 is made up of 15 amino acids. Looked up from germline, CDR1 is SGDLS and CDR2 is YYNGEE. V lost 3 bases and J 0 bases, leaving 11 bases between the germline ends. Here the CDR3 DNA reads TGTGCCAGCAGCGCAACAGGGTTTAGCACAGATACGCAGTATTTT. It yields the protein CASSATGFSTDTQYF.